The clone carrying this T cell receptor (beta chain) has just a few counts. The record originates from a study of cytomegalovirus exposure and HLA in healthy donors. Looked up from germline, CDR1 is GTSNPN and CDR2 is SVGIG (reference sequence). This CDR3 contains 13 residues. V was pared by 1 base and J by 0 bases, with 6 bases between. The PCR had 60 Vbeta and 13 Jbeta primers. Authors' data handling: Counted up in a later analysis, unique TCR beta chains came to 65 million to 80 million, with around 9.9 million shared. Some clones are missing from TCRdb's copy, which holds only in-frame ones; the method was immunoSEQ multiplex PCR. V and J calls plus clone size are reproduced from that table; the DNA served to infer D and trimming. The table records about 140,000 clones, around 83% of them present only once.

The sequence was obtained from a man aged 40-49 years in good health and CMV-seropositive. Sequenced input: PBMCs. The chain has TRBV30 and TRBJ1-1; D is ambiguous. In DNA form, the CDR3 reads TGTGCCTGGAGTGGGGCCTTGAACACTGAAGCTTTCTTT. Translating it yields CAWSGALNTEAFF.